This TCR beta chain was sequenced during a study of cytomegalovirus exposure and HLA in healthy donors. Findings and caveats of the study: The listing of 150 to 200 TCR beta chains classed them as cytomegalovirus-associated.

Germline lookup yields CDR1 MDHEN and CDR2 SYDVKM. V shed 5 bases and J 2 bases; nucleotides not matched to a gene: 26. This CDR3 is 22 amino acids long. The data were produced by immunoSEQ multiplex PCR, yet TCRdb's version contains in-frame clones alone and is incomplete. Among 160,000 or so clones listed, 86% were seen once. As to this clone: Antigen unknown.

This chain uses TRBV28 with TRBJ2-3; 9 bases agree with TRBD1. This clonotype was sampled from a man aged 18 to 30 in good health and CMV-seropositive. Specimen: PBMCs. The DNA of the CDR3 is TGTGCCAGCAGTACCCCTTCGCCGGGACAGGGAGTGAACCTATTTCCCACAGATACGCAGTATTTT. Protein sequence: CASSTPSPGQGVNLFPTDTQYF.